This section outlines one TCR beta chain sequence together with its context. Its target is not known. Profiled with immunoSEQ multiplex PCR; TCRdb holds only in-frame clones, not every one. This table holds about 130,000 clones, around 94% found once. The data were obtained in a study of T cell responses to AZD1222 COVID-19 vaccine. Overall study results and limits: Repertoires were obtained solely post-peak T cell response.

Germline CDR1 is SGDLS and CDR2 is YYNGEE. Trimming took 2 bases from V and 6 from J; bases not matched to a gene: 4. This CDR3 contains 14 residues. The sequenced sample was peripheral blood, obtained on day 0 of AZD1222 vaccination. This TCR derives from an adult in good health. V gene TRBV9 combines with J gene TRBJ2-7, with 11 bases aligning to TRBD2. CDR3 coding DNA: TGTGCCAGCAGCGTGACGGGACTAGCGGCCGAGCAGTACTTC. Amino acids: CASSVTGLAAEQYF.